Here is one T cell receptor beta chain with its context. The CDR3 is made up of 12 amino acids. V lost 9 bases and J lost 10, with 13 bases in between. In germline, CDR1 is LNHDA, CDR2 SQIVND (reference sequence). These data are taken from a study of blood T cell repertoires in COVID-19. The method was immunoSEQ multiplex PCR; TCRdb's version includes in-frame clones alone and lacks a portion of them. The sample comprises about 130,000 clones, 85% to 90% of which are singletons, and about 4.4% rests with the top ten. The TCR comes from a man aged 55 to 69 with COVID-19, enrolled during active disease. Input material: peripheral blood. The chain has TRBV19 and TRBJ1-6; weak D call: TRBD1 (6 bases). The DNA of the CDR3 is TGTGCCAGCCGGGACATTTTATCACCCCTCCACTTT. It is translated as CASRDILSPLHF. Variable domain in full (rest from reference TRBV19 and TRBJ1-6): DGGITQSPKYLFRKEGQNVTLSCEQNLNHDAMYWYRQDPGQGLRLIYYSQIVNDFQKGDIAEGYSVSREKKESFPLTVTSAQKNPTAFYLCASRDILSPLHFGNGTRLTVT.